The 32 T cell receptor beta chains reported below all come from one sample, sequenced in a study of Ad26.COV2.S vaccination and SARS-CoV-2 variants (dated by TCRdb to about 2021). Library method: the immunoSEQ multiplex PCR assay. TCRdb carries this immuneACCESS record with in-frame sequences only. Its versions omit some clonotypes, under half of them owing to an unresolved V gene in the studies checked, with the rest unexplained. Counted in this sample were hundreds of thousands of clones; roughly 90% of them appeared once. The ten largest clones take up approximately 1.5% of the sample. The treatment or condition label corresponds to: some 20 received Ad26.COV2.S at low or high dose, single or two shots; about 5 received placebo; per-sample allocation not given. Repertoires of vaccine and placebo recipients were sequenced from samples collected on day 63 after the first injection. This material consisted of peripheral blood, taken in a trial of Ad26.COV2.S vaccine versus placebo. All receptors derive from a person between 18 and 65 years old who received the Ad26.COV2.S COVID-19 vaccine or a placebo.

V usage is TRBV30 and J usage is TRBJ1-3, with 7 bases identical to TRBD1. CDR1 is GTSNPN and CDR2 is SVGIG in the germline V gene (reference sequence). Unmatched junction bases numbered 7, after V lost 0 bases and J lost 14 bases. The CDR3 spans 12 residues. CDR3 sequence: CAWSVTGELVYF. CDR3 nucleotide sequence: TGTGCCTGGAGTGTAACAGGGGAGTTGGTATATTTT.

The rearrangement links TRBV9 to TRBJ1-2; D remains ambiguous. V was clipped by 0 bases and J by 8 bases, with 17 bases between them. This CDR3 is 15 amino acids long. Germline-derived CDR1 and CDR2 are SGDLS and YYNGEE. The CDR3 coding sequence is TGTGCCAGCAGCGTAGCTACCGCGACTTTCGGCGGCTACACCTTC. It yields the protein CASSVATATFGGYTF.

The chain uses TRBV7-8 and TRBJ2-1; perhaps TRBD2 as D (5 bases). The CDR3 is 14 residues long. The germline V gene has CDR1 SGHVS and CDR2 FQNEAQ. Deletions cut 5 bases from V and 12 bases from J, with 20 bases between. CDR3 residues: CASSLPGGQLWQFF. The CDR3 region has the DNA TGTGCCAGCAGCCTCCCCGGAGGCCAACTTTGGCAGTTCTTC.

On this clone: In the same sample, other DNA sequences code for this CDR3. CDR3 sequence (DNA): TGTGCCAGCAGCTTAGTCGGAGCCGGGGAGCTGTTTTTT. Protein sequence: CASSLVGAGELFF. The chain has TRBV11-2 and TRBJ2-2; D is unresolved. V was shortened by 1 base and J by 6 bases, with 6 bases between the two germline ends. CDR3 length equals 13 residues. CDR1 is SGHAT and CDR2 is FQNNGV in the germline V gene. Supplemented by reference TRBV11-2 and TRBJ2-2, the full variable domain reads EAGVAQSPRYKIIEKRQSVAFWCNPISGHATLYWYQQILGQGPKLLIQFQNNGVVDDSQLPKDRFSAERLKGVDSTLKIQPAKLEDSAVYLCASSLVGAGELFFGEGSRLTVL.

V gene TRBV5-8 combines with J gene TRBJ2-1; D is perhaps TRBD1 (6 bases). The germline V gene encodes CDR1 SGHTS and CDR2 YDEGEE. V lost 6 bases and J lost 2, with 15 bases in between. This CDR3 region has 15 residues. The CDR3 nucleotides read TGTGCCAGCAAGCGGCAGGGGCAACCCTACAATGAGCAGTTCTTC. Encoded protein: CASKRQGQPYNEQFF.

CDR3 DNA sequence: TGTGCCAGCAGCTTATCGGGCCAACCCTACAATGAGCAGTTCTTC. It yields the protein CASSLSGQPYNEQFF. The V and J genes are TRBV7-2 and TRBJ2-1, with unresolved D. Trimming removed 2 bases from V and 2 bases from J, with 10 bases in between. This CDR3 has 15 amino acids. CDR1 SGHTA and CDR2 FQGNSA come from the germline V gene.

This clone was seen a single time. V usage is TRBV19 and J usage is TRBJ2-2; 11 bases match TRBD1. CDR3 length: 16 residues. The J segment lost 9 bases and the V segment lost 2 bases, leaving 8 bases of the junction unmatched. Germline V gives CDR1 LNHDA, CDR2 SQIVND (reference sequence). The CDR3 region is CASSIIWTGGNWELFF. In DNA form, the CDR3 reads TGTGCCAGTAGTATAATCTGGACAGGGGGCAATTGGGAGCTGTTTTTT.

The chain combines TRBV12-5 with TRBJ1-3, with D unresolved. Germline CDR1 reads LGHNT; CDR2 reads FRNRAP. The CDR3 spans 11 residues. With 8 bases removed from V and 3 bases from J, the gap between germline ends came to 5 bases. The CDR3 loop reads CASTLGNTIYF. The CDR3 DNA is TGTGCTAGTACACTTGGAAACACCATATATTTT.

The chain recombines TRBV11-3 with TRBJ1-1; tentatively, D is TRBD1 (5 bases). V dropped 0 bases and J dropped 3 bases, with 14 bases sitting between them. Per the germline V gene, CDR1 is SGHNT and CDR2 is YENEEA. This CDR3 is built from 16 residues. The CDR3 DNA reads as TGTGCCAGCAGCTTAGAGGGAGGGGAGCGGGACACTGAAGCTTTCTTT. It encodes CASSLEGGERDTEAFF.

The chain's CDR3 is CATSTGSSYNSPLHF. The CDR3 bases are TGTGCCACGTCGACGGGTAGCTCCTATAATTCACCCCTCCACTTT. The chain is built from TRBV10-3 and TRBJ1-6; D unclear. This CDR3 spans 15 amino acids. From germline, CDR1 is ENHRY and CDR2 SYGVKD. V dropped 10 bases and J dropped 0 bases, with 13 bases sitting between them.

V gene TRBV6-2 or TRBV6-3 combines with J gene TRBJ2-3, with TRBD1 as a possible D gene (5 bases). This CDR3 region has 20 residues. The ends were cut back, 0 bases at V and 0 bases at J, with 22 bases in the middle. CDR1 is MNHEY and CDR2 is SVGEGT in the germline V gene. The DNA of the CDR3 is TGTGCCAGCAGTTACTCTCCTACGCCCGACAGAGTGCCTAGCACAGATACGCAGTATTTT. Encoded protein: CASSYSPTPDRVPSTDTQYF.

The rearrangement joins TRBV9 to TRBJ2-5; possibly TRBD2 for D (5 bases). This CDR3 is built from 16 residues. Germline lookup yields CDR1 SGDLS and CDR2 YYNGEE. V lost 0 bases and J lost 4, with 16 bases in between. The CDR3 region is CASSVGAGVSPETQYF. Written as DNA, the CDR3 is TGTGCCAGCAGCGTAGGGGCGGGTGTTTCCCCAGAGACCCAGTACTTC.

The chain has TRBV5-8 and TRBJ2-1; D possibly uses TRBD1 or TRBD2 (6 bases each). Germline CDR1 SGHTS, CDR2 YDEGEE. The length of the CDR3 is 14 residues. Deletions cut 1 base from V and 8 bases from J, with 13 bases between. Here the CDR3 reads CASSLRARGDEQFF. The CDR3, as DNA: TGTGCCAGCAGCTTGCGGGCTAGGGGGGATGAGCAGTTCTTC.

Note on this clone: In the same sample, other DNA sequences code for this CDR3. The chain uses TRBV12-3 or TRBV12-4 and TRBJ2-1; D not certain. V was pared by 2 bases and J by 8 bases, with 7 bases between. CDR3 length equals 12 residues. CDR3 DNA: TGTGCCAGCAGTTTATTGGTGGATGAGCAGTTCTTC. Its translation is CASSLLVDEQFF.

The CDR3 sequence: CASSLVSQGINSPLHF. The CDR3 nucleotides are TGTGCCAGCAGCTTAGTTTCACAGGGGATCAATTCACCCCTCCACTTT. V and J are TRBV7-8 and TRBJ1-6, with 7 bases aligning to TRBD1. The CDR3 spans 16 residues. The ends lost 1 base at V and 7 bases at J; junction bases unmatched: 7. The germline CDR1 and CDR2 sequences are SGHVS and FQNEAQ.

The chain couples TRBV2 to TRBJ2-7; perhaps TRBD1 as D (6 bases). Between the trimmed V and J ends, which lost 6 bases and 2 bases, there was a span of 11 bases. Per germline, CDR1 SNHLY and CDR2 FYNNEI. CDR3 size: 13 residues. The CDR3 is CASSRDIPYEQYF. The CDR3 DNA follows: TGTGCCAGCAGCCGGGACATACCCTACGAGCAGTACTTC.

The rearrangement links TRBV5-6 to TRBJ1-1; 10 bases are shared with TRBD1. The CDR3 extends over 15 amino acids. Germline CDR1 reads SGHDT; CDR2 reads YYEEEE. The ends lost 4 bases at V and 4 bases at J; junction bases unmatched: 7. Here the CDR3 DNA reads TGTGCCAGCAGCCCCGGGACAGGGGTTGTCACTGAAGCTTTCTTT. It translates to CASSPGTGVVTEAFF.

The chain is built from TRBV6-2 or TRBV6-3 and TRBJ2-5, with 11 bases aligning to TRBD1. The J segment lost 3 bases and the V segment lost 2 bases, leaving 5 bases of the junction unmatched. Per germline, CDR1 MNHEY and CDR2 SVGEGT. This CDR3 has 16 amino acids. CDR3 region: CASSYLGTGGEETQYF. CDR3 bases: TGTGCCAGCAGTTACCTTGGGACAGGGGGAGAAGAGACCCAGTACTTC.

The chain uses TRBV12-3 or TRBV12-4 and TRBJ2-3, with TRBD1 matching 7 bases. The CDR3 loop spans 13 amino acids. After removal of 2 bases from V and 6 bases from J, the junction contained 2 bases not matched to a gene. CDR3 in DNA: TGTGCCAGCAGTTTAAGGGGGCCGGATACGCAGTATTTT. Translated: CASSLRGPDTQYF.

This rearrangement joins TRBV6-6 to TRBJ2-1, with 12 bases identical to TRBD2. Germline assignment: CDR1 MNHNY and CDR2 SVGAGI (reference sequence). Germline trimming cut 4 bases from V and 9 bases from J; bases unmatched to any gene: 7. This CDR3 comprises 15 residues. As DNA, the CDR3 is TGTGCCAGCAGTTTCTCGACTAGCGGGGGAGGTGAGCAGTTCTTC. Encoded protein: CASSFSTSGGGEQFF.

This rearrangement joins TRBV27 to TRBJ1-5; D might be TRBD1 (6 bases). Looked up from germline, CDR1 is MNHEY and CDR2 is SMNVEV (reference sequence). The CDR3 consists of 14 residues. V was cut by 6 bases and J by 6 bases, with 15 bases left in between. The CDR3 DNA reads as TGTGCCAGCAGACCTTACAGGGACACTCAGCCCCAGCATTTT. Amino acid sequence: CASRPYRDTQPQHF.

The chain couples TRBV19 to TRBJ1-2, with D unresolved. The V end lost 4 bases, the J end lost 4 bases, and 13 bases lay between the germline ends. The CDR3 sequence is 14 residues long. Per germline, CDR1 LNHDA and CDR2 SQIVND (reference sequence). The CDR3 nucleotides read TGTGCCAGTAGTAGACTTGTGGGAGTCTATGGCTACACCTTC. Translated, it gives CASSRLVGVYGYTF. Combining the CDR3 with reference TRBV19 and TRBJ1-2 gives the whole variable domain DGGITQSPKYLFRKEGQNVTLSCEQNLNHDAMYWYRQDPGQGLRLIYYSQIVNDFQKGDIAEGYSVSREKKESFPLTVTSAQKNPTAFYLCASSRLVGVYGYTFGSGTRLTVV.

The chain carries TRBV19 and TRBJ2-7; 13 bases map to TRBD2. Germline values: CDR1 LNHDA, CDR2 SQIVND (reference sequence). The CDR3 totals 16 residues. J was trimmed by 7 bases and V by 5 bases; bases with no gene match: 11. In nucleotides, the CDR3 is TGTGCCAGTAGTGCACCCCGGACTAGCGGGAGCCAGGAGCAGTACTTC. It encodes CASSAPRTSGSQEQYF.

The V gene is TRBV4-1, the J gene TRBJ1-5, with D unresolved. The CDR3 sequence is 15 residues long. Germline V gives CDR1 MGHRA, CDR2 YSYEKL. V was shortened by 1 base and J by 6 bases, with 13 bases between the two germline ends. CDR3 sequence: CASSQGLGIGQPQHF. Here the CDR3 DNA reads TGCGCCAGCAGCCAAGGATTGGGGATCGGTCAGCCCCAGCATTTT.

This chain joins TRBV7-9 and TRBJ2-5, with 11 bases aligning to TRBD2. The CDR3 totals 14 residues. Germline CDR1 reads SEHNR; CDR2 reads FQNEAQ (reference sequence). The junction had 3 bases not matched to a gene; V was cut back by 5 bases and J by 4 bases. CDR3 protein: CASSRGLAGETQYF. Here the CDR3 DNA reads TGTGCCAGCAGCAGAGGACTAGCGGGAGAGACCCAGTACTTC.

The V call is TRBV20-1, the J call TRBJ2-7, with D possibly matching TRBD2 (5 bases). Germline loops: CDR1 DFQATT, CDR2 SNEGSKA (reference sequence). V lost 3 bases to trimming and J lost 1 base, with 10 bases between them. This CDR3 is built from 13 residues. The CDR3 here is CSASVGISYEQYF. The CDR3 DNA sequence: TGCAGTGCTAGTGTCGGGATATCCTACGAGCAGTACTTC.

The gene calls are TRBV13 and TRBJ2-2; 11 bases are shared with TRBD2. Germline V CDR1 and CDR2: PRHDT, FYEKMQ (reference sequence). The trim removed 5 bases at V and 0 bases at J, leaving 8 bases unmatched. This CDR3 is 18 amino acids long. The CDR3 DNA sequence: TGTGCCAGCAGCCCTGACAGGGGACTAGCGGCGAACACCGGGGAGCTGTTTTTT. Protein sequence: CASSPDRGLAANTGELFF.

On this clone: The same CDR3 is also encoded by other DNA sequences in this sample. V is TRBV6-2 or TRBV6-3 and J is TRBJ2-7, with D maybe TRBD1 (5 bases). V was trimmed by 4 bases and J by 4 bases, leaving 8 bases between them. The CDR3 is 12 amino acids. In germline, CDR1 is MNHEY, CDR2 SVGEGT. The CDR3 DNA follows: TGTGCCAGCAGTTCCCAGGGTTACGAGCAGTACTTC. Its translation: CASSSQGYEQYF.

The V call is TRBV7-9, the J call TRBJ2-7; D is possibly TRBD1 (6 bases). Germline assignment: CDR1 SEHNR and CDR2 FQNEAQ (reference sequence). The CDR3 is made up of 15 amino acids. The ends were cut back, 2 bases at V and 4 bases at J, with 15 bases in the middle. This CDR3 is CASSLRGGGWYEQYF. In DNA form, the CDR3 reads TGTGCCAGCAGCTTACGTGGTGGGGGCTGGTACGAGCAGTACTTC.

On this clone itself: The junction shows a germline mismatch at one end, possibly a read error. The gene calls are TRBV5-8 and TRBJ1-2; D might be TRBD1 (6 bases). The germline V gene encodes CDR1 SGHTS and CDR2 YDEGEE. The CDR3 runs 9 residues. This CDR3 reads CASSRDTVF. CDR3 sequence (DNA): TGTGCCAGCAGTCGGGACACTGTATTC.

This chain links TRBV5-1 with TRBJ2-7, with a possible D match to TRBD1 (5 bases). The CDR3 runs to 15 residues. V lost 0 bases and J 2 bases, leaving 12 bases between the germline ends. Germline lookup yields CDR1 SGHRS and CDR2 YFSETQ. CDR3 DNA: TGCGCCAGCAGCTTGGATGGGGCGGCACCCTACGAGCAGTACTTC. Amino acids: CASSLDGAAPYEQYF. Full variable domain (rest looked up from reference TRBV5-1 and TRBJ2-7): KAGVTQTPRYLIKTRGQQVTLSCSPISGHRSVSWYQQTPGQGLQFLFEYFSETQRNKGNFPGRFSGRQFSNSRSEMNVSTLELGDSALYLCASSLDGAAPYEQYFGPGTRLTVT.

V gene TRBV30 combines with J gene TRBJ1-6; D perhaps matches TRBD1 (5 bases). V shed 1 base and J shed 10 bases, with 11 bases lying between them. Germline V gives CDR1 GTSNPN, CDR2 SVGIG (reference sequence). The CDR3 sequence is 13 residues long. The CDR3 here is CAWSARGRSPLHF. CDR3 nucleotide sequence: TGTGCCTGGAGTGCTAGGGGTCGATCACCCCTCCACTTT. Together with reference TRBV30 and TRBJ1-6, the CDR3 gives the full variable domain: SQTIHQWPATLVQPVGSPLSLECTVEGTSNPNLYWYRQAAGRGLQLLFYSVGIGQISSEVPQNLSASRPQDRQFILSSKKLLLSDSGFYLCAWSARGRSPLHFGNGTRLTVT.